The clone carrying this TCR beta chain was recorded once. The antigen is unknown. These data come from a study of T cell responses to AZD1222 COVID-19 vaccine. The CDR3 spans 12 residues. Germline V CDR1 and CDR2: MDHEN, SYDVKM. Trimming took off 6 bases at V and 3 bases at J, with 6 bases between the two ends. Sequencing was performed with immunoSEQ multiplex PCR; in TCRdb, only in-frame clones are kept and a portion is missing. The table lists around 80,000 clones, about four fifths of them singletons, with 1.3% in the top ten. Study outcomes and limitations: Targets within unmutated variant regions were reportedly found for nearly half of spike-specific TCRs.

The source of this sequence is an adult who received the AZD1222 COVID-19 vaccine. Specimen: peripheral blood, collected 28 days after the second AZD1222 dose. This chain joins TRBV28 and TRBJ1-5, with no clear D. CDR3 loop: CASRPPNQPQHF. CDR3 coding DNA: TGTGCCAGCAGGCCACCCAATCAGCCCCAGCATTTT.